This entry lists 9 T cell receptor beta chains sequenced from one sample in a study of shared clonotypes between healthy human individuals. Assay used: immunoSEQ multiplex PCR; TCRdb lists only in-frame clones, some missing. The sample lists about 2.4 million clones, more than 90% occurring once. Sequencing used naive CD4+ T cells sorted from blood. Regarding subset: CD45RA+ positively selected. All receptors derive from a man aged 18 to 30 in good health.

Worth noting for this clone: Other DNA sequences in the sample encode the same CDR3. The chain is built from TRBV4-1 and TRBJ1-5; D possibly corresponds to TRBD1 (5 bases). CDR3 size: 13 residues. Trimming took 1 base from V and 7 from J, leaving 8 bases between them. Germline V gene sequence: CDR1 MGHRA, CDR2 YSYEKL. CDR3 DNA sequence: TGCGCCAGCAGCCAAGGCAGGGTGCAGCCCCAGCATTTT. Its protein is CASSQGRVQPQHF.

V and J are TRBV4-3 and TRBJ2-7; D unclear. The CDR3 sequence is 12 residues long. Trimming took 4 bases from V and 7 from J, leaving 11 bases between them. CDR1 is LGHNA, CDR2 YSLEER, per germline. The CDR3 region has the DNA TGCGCCAGCAGCCCAAATTGGCGGGAGCAGTACTTC. This encodes CASSPNWREQYF.

V and J are TRBV19 and TRBJ1-1; TRBD1 might be the D (5 bases). The CDR3 loop spans 16 amino acids. Germline CDR1 reads LNHDA; CDR2 reads SQIVND (reference sequence). V was trimmed by 5 bases and J by 4 bases, leaving 20 bases between them. The CDR3 DNA follows: TGTGCCAGTAGTGCCATAAAGCCCGGGACCTCCACTGAAGCTTTCTTT. This translates into CASSAIKPGTSTEAFF.

The CDR3 loop is CASSKALCRAGEKRRTDTQYF. CDR3 sequence (DNA): TGTGCCAGCAGCAAAGCGCTTTGTAGAGCGGGAGAAAAAAGAAGGACAGATACGCAGTATTTT. J is TRBJ2-3 and V is TRBV21-1; TRBD2, as called in the table, went unchecked against the DNA. TRBV21-1 constitutes a pseudogene. The CDR3 extends over 21 amino acids.

The V and J genes are TRBV19 and TRBJ1-5; D not resolved. The CDR3 sequence is 13 residues long. The ends were cut back, 3 bases at V and 6 bases at J, with 9 bases in the middle. Germline-derived CDR1 and CDR2 are LNHDA and SQIVND (reference sequence). The CDR3 spells CASSMTDVQPQHF. In DNA form, the CDR3 reads TGTGCCAGTAGTATGACGGACGTTCAGCCCCAGCATTTT.

J is TRBJ2-7 and V is TRBV2; 8 positions agree with TRBD1. The V and J ends lost 5 bases and 3 bases, in that order; junction bases with no gene match: 24. This CDR3 region has 20 residues. The V gene's germline CDR1 is SNHLY and CDR2 FYNNEI. CDR3 residues: CASSLAVPGQVSSGNYEQYF. Here the CDR3 DNA reads TGTGCCAGCAGTCTTGCAGTACCGGGACAGGTCTCTAGTGGGAACTACGAGCAGTACTTC.

The chain recombines TRBV6-5 with TRBJ1-5; 11 nucleotides align to TRBD1. CDR3 length: 16 amino acids. Germline V gene sequence: CDR1 MNHEY, CDR2 SVGAGI. Trimming at V came to 4 bases and at J to 6 bases, leaving 8 bases not matched to a gene. This CDR3 reads CASSSDGTGGSQPQHF. CDR3 bases: TGTGCCAGCAGTTCCGACGGGACAGGGGGTAGTCAGCCCCAGCATTTT.

V usage is TRBV6-6 and J usage is TRBJ2-3; D possibly corresponds to TRBD1 (6 bases). V was clipped by 7 bases and J by 5 bases, with 16 bases between them. The germline V gene has CDR1 MNHNY and CDR2 SVGAGI (reference sequence). This CDR3 has 14 amino acids. The chain's CDR3 is CASNSQGWGDTQYF. CDR3 DNA: TGTGCCAGCAACTCGCAGGGGTGGGGAGATACGCAGTATTTT.

As concerns this clone: The same CDR3 can be traced to other DNA sequences in this sample. The chain couples TRBV6-6 to TRBJ2-7; possibly TRBD1 for D (5 bases). CDR1 MNHNY and CDR2 SVGAGI come from the germline V gene (reference sequence). The CDR3 has 14 amino acids. The V end was cut by 0 bases, the J end by 4 bases, with 10 bases between. Here the CDR3 DNA reads TGTGCCAGCAGTTACTCGCCCCAGGGATACGAGCAGTACTTC. It translates to CASSYSPQGYEQYF.